Listed below are T cell receptor beta chains from one sample, sequenced in a study of CD8 T cells in ankylosing spondylitis. One entry per CDR3 protein results from TCRdb running MiXCR on the 5' RACE reads. The data show some 140,000 distinct CDR3 sequences, more than 7% seen once. Sequenced: synovial fluid, either unsorted or a sorted T cell fraction (not recorded which). The source is a male donor with ankylosing spondylitis. Each CDR3 is given with its conserved first and last residue. Each record gives: V gene, J gene, clone size, D gene, CDR3 protein, CDR3 DNA. The D gene is left open where the match is weak. Size values are once, few and many counts, or a class for expanded clones, and some rows have none.

TRBV4-1	TRBJ2-5	.	TRBD2	CANSPAGVVETQHF	TGCGCCAACAGCCCGGCGGGAGTGGTAGAGACCCAGCACTTC
TRBV20-1	TRBJ1-4	few	.	CSAQEGGAGEKLFF	TGCAGTGCCCAGGAGGGGGGCGCCGGGGAAAAACTGTTTTTT
TRBV11-2	TRBJ1-6	many	.	CASSSGTAYNSPLHF	TGTGCCAGCAGCTCCGGGACCGCGTATAATTCACCCCTCCACTTT
TRBV4-3	TRBJ1-1	.	.	CASSFITGTTEAFF	TGCGCCAGCAGCTTCATTACAGGGACCACTGAAGCTTTCTTT
TRBV5-1	TRBJ2-7	many	.	CASSSDSFPYEQYF	TGCGCCAGCAGCTCGGACAGCTTTCCCTACGAGCAGTACTTC
TRBV20-1	TRBJ2-1	many	TRBD2	CSADPTSIAGGPNEQFF	TGCAGTGCTGACCCCACATCCATAGCGGGAGGCCCCAATGAGCAGTTCTTC
TRBV20-1	TRBJ2-7	many	TRBD1	CSAHRGVYEQYF	TGCAGTGCCCACAGGGGCGTGTACGAGCAGTACTTC
TRBV5-1	TRBJ2-1	few	TRBD2	CASSLTGLAGVTDEQFF	TGCGCCAGCAGCCTGACGGGACTAGCGGGAGTAACAGATGAGCAGTTCTTC
TRBV6-5	TRBJ1-1	few	TRBD1	CASSSAGQGNTEAFF	TGTGCCAGCAGTTCGGCCGGACAGGGGAACACTGAAGCTTTCTTT
TRBV3-1	TRBJ2-1	few	.	CASSHWKRGDNEQFF	TGTGCCAGCAGCCATTGGAAAAGGGGTGACAATGAGCAGTTCTTC
TRBV7-2	TRBJ1-1	many	.	CASSVGPTNTEAFF	TGTGCCAGCAGCGTGGGACCGACTAACACTGAAGCTTTCTTT
TRBV2	TRBJ2-5	.	.	CASTFRTGEESQYF	TGTGCCAGCACTTTCCGAACAGGAGAAGAGTCCCAGTACTTC
TRBV11-2	TRBJ1-1	many	.	CASSLGSPGASTEAFF	TGTGCCAGCAGCTTAGGGTCACCAGGTGCTAGCACTGAAGCTTTCTTT
TRBV7-2	TRBJ1-2	many	TRBD1	CASSLQGGANYGYTF	TGTGCCAGCAGCCTCCAGGGGGGAGCTAACTATGGCTACACCTTC
TRBV27	TRBJ2-7	few	TRBD1	CASSSSRWTGEVYEQYF	TGTGCCAGCAGTTCATCACGGTGGACAGGGGAGGTCTACGAGCAGTACTTC
TRBV9	TRBJ1-4	many	.	CASSVTWGAREKLFF	TGTGCCAGCAGCGTAACTTGGGGGGCAAGGGAAAAACTGTTTTTT
TRBV28	TRBJ1-1	many	.	CASSSRDTFEAFF	TGTGCCAGCAGTTCGCGTGACACCTTCGAAGCTTTCTTT
TRBV7-2	TRBJ1-2	few	.	CASSLGEVGYGYTF	TGTGCCAGCAGCTTAGGGGAGGTTGGCTATGGCTACACCTTC
TRBV3-1	TRBJ2-5	.	.	CASSQFAQHQETQYF	TGTGCCAGCAGCCAATTCGCACAACACCAAGAGACCCAGTACTTC
TRBV10-3	TRBJ1-6	few	.	CAALTGLNSPLHF	TGTGCCGCGCTCACAGGGCTGAATTCACCCCTCCACTTT
TRBV7-9	TRBJ1-1	many	TRBD1	CASSPTGGSGTEAFF	TGTGCCAGCAGCCCTACAGGGGGAAGCGGCACTGAAGCTTTCTTT
TRBV5-4	TRBJ2-1	few	TRBD2	CASSFAGVAYNEQFF	TGTGCCAGCAGCTTCGCGGGAGTGGCCTACAATGAGCAGTTCTTC
TRBV5-6	TRBJ2-6	few	.	CASSLGSAGANVLTF	TGTGCCAGCAGCTTGGGGTCAGCTGGGGCCAACGTCCTGACTTTC
TRBV20-1	TRBJ1-5	.	.	CSASGPADNQPQHF	TGCAGTGCCTCAGGACCGGCGGACAATCAGCCCCAGCATTTT
TRBV20-1	TRBJ1-5	.	TRBD1	CSAMDRAFDHQPQHF	TGCAGTGCTATGGACAGGGCCTTCGATCATCAGCCCCAGCATTTT
TRBV6-2/TRBV6-3	TRBJ2-1	few	TRBD2	CASSSAGGLDEQFF	TGTGCCAGCAGTTCTGCGGGAGGGCTCGATGAGCAGTTCTTC
TRBV6-5	TRBJ2-5	few	.	CASSYFDTAEETQYF	TGTGCCAGCAGTTACTTCGACACGGCGGAAGAGACCCAGTACTTC
TRBV10-3	TRBJ1-1	.	.	CAIKIDPNTEAFF	TGTGCCATCAAGATTGACCCGAACACTGAAGCTTTCTTT
TRBV11-2	TRBJ2-3	many	.	CASSLVVGYSFTDTQYF	TGTGCCAGCAGCTTAGTGGTGGGCTACAGCTTCACAGATACGCAGTATTTT
TRBV12-3/TRBV12-4	TRBJ2-1	few	.	CASSLDRSNEQFF	TGTGCCAGCAGTTTAGATCGGAGCAATGAGCAGTTCTTC
TRBV2	TRBJ1-4	many	TRBD1	CASKVGTGYEKLFF	TGTGCCAGCAAGGTGGGGACAGGGTATGAAAAACTGTTTTTT
TRBV7-9	TRBJ2-3	few	.	CASSQDAGGNTQYF	TGTGCCAGCAGCCAGGATGCAGGGGGGAATACGCAGTATTTT
TRBV12-5	TRBJ1-2	few	.	CASGGGRSYGYTF	TGTGCTAGTGGAGGCGGGAGGTCCTATGGCTACACCTTC
TRBV7-8	TRBJ1-1	.	.	CASSLSSGGYAEAFF	TGTGCCAGCAGCTTATCATCTGGGGGATACGCTGAAGCTTTCTTT
TRBV5-1	TRBJ2-1	many	.	CASSLLGDLSNEQFF	TGCGCCAGCAGCTTGCTCGGGGATTTGAGCAATGAGCAGTTCTTC
TRBV4-1	TRBJ2-3	many	TRBD2	CASSQEAGDTDTQYF	TGCGCCAGCAGCCAAGAAGCGGGGGACACAGATACGCAGTATTTT
TRBV7-9	TRBJ2-2	many	.	CASSLGRGELFF	TGTGCCAGCAGCTTAGGAAGAGGGGAGCTGTTTTTT